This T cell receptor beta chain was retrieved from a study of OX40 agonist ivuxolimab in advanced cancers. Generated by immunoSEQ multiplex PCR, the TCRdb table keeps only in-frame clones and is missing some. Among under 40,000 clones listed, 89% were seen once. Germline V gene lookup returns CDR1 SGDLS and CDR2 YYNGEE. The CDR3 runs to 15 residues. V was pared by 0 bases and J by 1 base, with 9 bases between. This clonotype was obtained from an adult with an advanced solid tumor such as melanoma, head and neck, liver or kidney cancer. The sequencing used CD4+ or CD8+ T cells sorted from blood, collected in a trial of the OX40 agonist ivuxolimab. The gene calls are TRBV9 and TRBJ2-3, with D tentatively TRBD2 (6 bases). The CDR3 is CASSVGRGGTDTQYF. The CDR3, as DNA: TGTGCCAGCAGCGTAGGGAGGGGCGGCACAGATACGCAGTATTTT.